Following are 11 T cell receptor beta chains from one sample sequenced in a study of Tregs in tolerant kidney transplant recipients. Clones were sequenced by immunoSEQ multiplex PCR, and TCRdb holds only the in-frame ones, with some missing. The sample shows 75,000 to 100,000 clones, over 85% of them seen only once. The nonmyeloablative bone marrow transplants came from related graft donors, with transient mixed chimerism. This sample comprised CD4+ T cells from blood (PBMCs), obtained 12 months after the transplant. The receptor set was obtained from a human patient who received a combined kidney and bone marrow transplant. The graft donor may be the source of some T cells.

Turning to this clone: A junction boundary mismatches the germline segment, possibly from a read error. Different DNA sequences within this sample yield the same CDR3. The chain is built from TRBV7-2 and TRBJ1-6; 7 nucleotides line up with TRBD1. Germline CDR1 reads SGHTA; CDR2 reads FQGNSA. The CDR3 length is 18 residues. The CDR3 DNA is TGTGCCAGCAGCTTAGTGGCAGGGGGTTTCAGGTATAATTCCCCCCTCCACTTT. It translates to CASSLVAGGFRYNSPLHF.

This clone showed up just a few times. The chain carries TRBV4-3 and TRBJ1-1; D remains ambiguous. V was shortened by 0 bases and J by 8 bases, with 13 bases between the two germline ends. The germline V gene has CDR1 LGHNA and CDR2 YSLEER. The CDR3 is 14 amino acids. CDR3 bases: TGCGCCAGCAGCCAAGATCACGGACTTTCCGAAGCTTTCTTT. Protein product: CASSQDHGLSEAFF.

The chain employs TRBV2 and TRBJ1-6; 8 positions match TRBD1. With 8 bases clipped from V and 0 bases from J, the junction kept 9 bases outside the gene matches. Germline CDR1 is SNHLY and CDR2 is FYNNEI. CDR3 length: 17 residues. The CDR3 region is CASGRTGRDSYNSPLHF. The CDR3 DNA is TGTGCCAGCGGGCGGACAGGGAGGGACTCCTATAATTCACCCCTCCACTTT.

The V call is TRBV11-3, the J call TRBJ1-5; D unclear. Germline assignment: CDR1 SGHNT and CDR2 YENEEA. The CDR3 has 15 amino acids. Trimming removed 5 bases at V and 7 bases at J, with 18 bases between. CDR3 amino acids: CASSLARDTLQPQHF. The CDR3 DNA reads as TGTGCCAGCAGCCTTGCGAGGGATACCCTACAGCCCCAGCATTTT.

V usage is TRBV27 and J usage is TRBJ1-2, with D perhaps matching TRBD1 (5 bases). This CDR3 has 16 residues. The V gene lost 7 bases and the J gene lost 4 bases, with 22 bases spanning the gap. Germline values: CDR1 MNHEY, CDR2 SMNVEV (reference sequence). The CDR3 spells CASTPMVKGDPYGYTF. CDR3 bases: TGTGCCAGCACCCCCATGGTGAAAGGGGATCCCTATGGCTACACCTTC.

This chain uses TRBV11-2 with TRBJ2-5, with D tentatively TRBD1 (5 bases). The V and J ends lost 5 bases and 0 bases respectively, with 10 bases between them. The CDR3 loop spans 14 amino acids. Germline loops: CDR1 SGHAT, CDR2 FQNNGV. CDR3 coding DNA: TGTGCCAGCAGCATACAGGTTAACCAAGAGACCCAGTACTTC. It encodes CASSIQVNQETQYF.

This chain connects TRBV28 to TRBJ2-1; TRBD2 agrees at 9 bases. J was trimmed by 8 bases and V by 5 bases; bases with no gene match: 10. Germline V lookup: CDR1 MDHEN, CDR2 SYDVKM. CDR3 length equals 15 residues. The CDR3 region is CASSQPLAGEYEQFF. In nucleotides, the CDR3 is TGTGCCAGCAGTCAACCTTTAGCGGGGGAATATGAGCAGTTCTTC.

V is TRBV11-3 and J is TRBJ2-5; 9 nucleotides line up with TRBD2. CDR1 is SGHNT, CDR2 YENEEA, per germline. The junction had 12 bases not matched to a gene; V was cut back by 2 bases and J by 2 bases. This CDR3 region has 18 residues. CDR3 sequence (DNA): TGTGCCAGCAGCTTATATCTCGGGGCGGGGGGGGAGCAAGAGACCCAGTACTTC. Translated, it gives CASSLYLGAGGEQETQYF.

This clone was counted once. This chain uses TRBV19 with TRBJ1-2; D not certain. V lost 0 bases, J lost 6 bases, and 11 bases lay in between. Germline CDR1 reads LNHDA; CDR2 reads SQIVND (reference sequence). The CDR3 spans 14 residues. CDR3 loop: CASSIDLRYHGYTF. Here the CDR3 DNA reads TGTGCCAGTAGTATAGATCTGCGGTACCATGGCTACACCTTC. Using reference TRBV19 and TRBJ1-2 for the parts outside the CDR3, the full variable domain is DGGITQSPKYLFRKEGQNVTLSCEQNLNHDAMYWYRQDPGQGLRLIYYSQIVNDFQKGDIAEGYSVSREKKESFPLTVTSAQKNPTAFYLCASSIDLRYHGYTFGSGTRLTVV.

This CDR3 reads CASSSYLATKNIQYF. The CDR3 DNA follows: TGTGCCAGCAGCTCATATCTAGCAACCAAAAACATTCAGTACTTC. The V and J genes are TRBV13 and TRBJ2-4; maybe TRBD2 (5 bases). From germline, CDR1 is PRHDT and CDR2 FYEKMQ (reference sequence). Deletions cut 4 bases from V and 2 bases from J, with 12 bases between. The CDR3 loop spans 15 amino acids.

The chain combines TRBV10-3 with TRBJ1-2, with D maybe TRBD1 (5 bases). Germline assignment: CDR1 ENHRY and CDR2 SYGVKD. The V end lost 11 bases, the J end lost 2 bases, and 21 bases lay between the germline ends. The CDR3 runs to 15 residues. For the CDR3, the DNA is TGTGCCGCCCGATGGGGAGGGACGCCAAACTATGGCTACACCTTC. This gives the protein CAARWGGTPNYGYTF.